The clone carrying this T cell receptor (beta chain) was detected once. Other DNA sequences in this sample translate to the same CDR3. This specimen belongs to a study of cytomegalovirus exposure and HLA in healthy donors. V was pared by 3 bases and J by 2 bases, with 7 bases between. Germline V CDR1 and CDR2: SGHNT, YENEEA. This CDR3 comprises 13 residues. 60 Vbeta and 13 Jbeta primers were used in PCR. Profiling relied on immunoSEQ multiplex PCR, and the TCRdb table lists in-frame clones only, not all of them. The sample yields around 140,000 clones, around 90% seen once. The rearrangement joins TRBV11-3 to TRBJ1-1, with D unresolved. This sequence was found in a middle-aged woman in good health and CMV-seronegative. Sequencing was done on a sample of PBMCs. CDR3 in amino acids: CASSFGRNTEAFF. DNA of the CDR3: TGTGCCAGCAGCTTTGGCAGAAACACTGAAGCTTTCTTT. The full variable domain, completed using reference TRBV11-3 and TRBJ1-1, is EAGVVQSPRYKIIEKKQPVAFWCNPISGHNTLYWYLQNLGQGPELLIRYENEEAVDDSQLPKDRFSAERLKGVDSTLKIQPAELGDSAVYLCASSFGRNTEAFFGQGTRLTVV.